The 11 T cell receptor beta chains below all came from one sample that was sequenced in a study of early T cells in non-severe SARS-CoV-2 infection listed by TCRdb under 2021. Library prep was done by 5' RACE. The sequencer was a NextSeq 500. Starting from the raw public reads, TCRdb applied fastp trimming at Q25, assembled clones with MiXCR and retained in-frame beta chains. All rows with the same CDR3 protein become a single entry with the most common DNA and genes. The sample has about 83,000 distinct CDR3 sequences on record, more than 9% of them singletons. The ten largest clones represent around 8% of the sample. Sequences were derived from whole blood, sampled at baseline. These receptors all stem from an adult who was a healthcare worker with PCR-confirmed SARS-CoV-2 infection or an uninfected control (not recorded which).

This clonotype was detected a few times. The CDR3 loop reads CASSLTPGGGPSTDTQYF. CDR3 nucleotide sequence: TGTGCCAGCAGCTTGACGCCAGGGGGCGGACCCAGCACAGATACGCAGTATTTT. The chain recombines TRBV5-4 with TRBJ2-3; 8 nucleotides line up with TRBD1. Per the germline V gene, CDR1 is SGHNT and CDR2 is YYREEE (reference sequence). V was clipped by 1 base and J by 0 bases; unmatched bases: 10. The CDR3 length is 18 residues.

This clonotype was counted many times. This chain connects TRBV20-1 to TRBJ1-5; TRBD1 matches 7 bases. The germline gives CDR1 DFQATT, CDR2 SNEGSKA (reference sequence). This CDR3 has 15 residues. The V and J ends lost 0 bases and 6 bases, in that order; junction bases with no gene match: 8. The CDR3, as DNA: TGCAGTGCTAGAGATTCTAGGACAGGCGTTCAGCCCCAGCATTTT. This translates into CSARDSRTGVQPQHF.

The sample holds a few counts of this clonotype. V gene TRBV19 combines with J gene TRBJ2-1; 8 bases are a match to TRBD1. Trimming removed 3 bases from V and 0 bases from J; junction bases left unmatched: 4. Germline loops: CDR1 LNHDA, CDR2 SQIVND (reference sequence). The CDR3 totals 16 residues. The CDR3 reads CASSIDRGVSYNEQFF. The CDR3 region has the DNA TGTGCCAGTAGTATTGACAGGGGTGTCTCCTACAATGAGCAGTTCTTC.

The chain recombines TRBV5-1 with TRBJ1-1; D call uncertain. Trimming took off 0 bases at V and 0 bases at J, with 15 bases between the two ends. The germline V gene encodes CDR1 SGHRS and CDR2 YFSETQ. There are 17 residues in the CDR3. The CDR3: CASSLEGGSRLNTEAFF. CDR3 bases: TGCGCCAGCAGCTTGGAAGGAGGGTCGCGTTTGAACACTGAAGCTTTCTTT.

V is TRBV27 and J is TRBJ2-3; D unclear. The CDR3 contains 16 residues. In germline, CDR1 is MNHEY, CDR2 SMNVEV (reference sequence). V was clipped by 3 bases and J by 0 bases, with 13 bases between them. The chain's CDR3 is CASSLNGGSSTDTQYF. The CDR3 DNA follows: TGTGCCAGCAGTTTGAACGGCGGTTCTAGCACAGATACGCAGTATTTT.

This clonotype turned up a few times. The V call is TRBV7-9, the J call TRBJ1-2; 7 nucleotides line up with TRBD1. V shed 3 bases, J shed 0 bases, and the junction held 7 bases outside the gene matches. Germline CDR1 reads SEHNR; CDR2 reads FQNEAQ (reference sequence). The CDR3 is made up of 16 amino acids. The CDR3 loop is CASSLGDRASNYGYTF. The CDR3 region has the DNA TGTGCCAGCAGCTTGGGGGACAGAGCATCTAACTATGGCTACACCTTC.

This clonotype was seen ten or more times. The rearrangement uses TRBV7-6 and TRBJ2-7, with D hard to call. The germline V and J ends were trimmed by 5 bases and 3 bases, with 11 bases remaining between them. CDR1 SGHVS and CDR2 FNYEAQ come from the germline V gene. This CDR3 has 13 amino acids. The CDR3 spells CASSASSGYEQYF. In DNA form, the CDR3 reads TGTGCCAGCAGCGCCTCCTCGGGCTACGAGCAGTACTTC.

V gene TRBV6-2 or TRBV6-3 combines with J gene TRBJ1-5, with TRBD1 as a possible D gene (5 bases). CDR1 is MNHEY, CDR2 SVGEGT, per germline. The V gene lost 7 bases and the J gene lost 2 bases, with 18 bases spanning the gap. CDR3 size: 16 residues. The CDR3 DNA reads TGTGCCAGCACCTACTCCGGGGGTGCGGGCAATCAGCCCCAGCATTTT. This gives the protein CASTYSGGAGNQPQHF.

This clonotype was seen at least ten times. The chain is built from TRBV3-1 and TRBJ2-2; 9 bases are a match to TRBD2. The CDR3 consists of 18 residues. The germline V gene encodes CDR1 LGHDT and CDR2 YNNKEL (reference sequence). The ends lost 1 base at V and 4 bases at J; junction bases unmatched: 10. The CDR3 DNA sequence: TGTGCCAGCAGCCAAGCGGTCGCGGGAGGGCCCGGCACCGGGGAGCTGTTTTTT. Translation: CASSQAVAGGPGTGELFF.

This clonotype was seen at least ten times. The rearrangement joins TRBV7-9 to TRBJ1-4, with D unclear. Trimming shortened V by 4 bases and J by 5 bases, and 8 bases separated the two germline ends. CDR3 length: 13 residues. Looked up from germline, CDR1 is SEHNR and CDR2 is FQNEAQ (reference sequence). CDR3 amino acids: CASSWGLNEKLFF. The CDR3 nucleotides read TGTGCCAGCAGCTGGGGTCTAAATGAAAAACTGTTTTTT.

This clonotype was counted ten times or more. The rearrangement joins TRBV7-9 to TRBJ2-2; D ambiguous. This CDR3 comprises 13 residues. Germline CDR1 is SEHNR and CDR2 is FQNEAQ (reference sequence). V was shortened by 1 base and J by 5 bases, with 5 bases between the two germline ends. Written as DNA, the CDR3 is TGTGCCAGCAGCTTAGTGGAGACCGGGGAGCTGTTTTTT. Encoded protein: CASSLVETGELFF.